These T cell receptor beta chains were read from a single sample in a study of blood T cell repertoires in COVID-19. Sequencing was performed with immunoSEQ multiplex PCR; in TCRdb, only in-frame clones are kept and a portion is missing. The table includes a few hundred thousand clones, under 90% detected once. Sequencing was carried out using peripheral blood. These receptors all stem from a man aged 50-59 years with acute or convalescent COVID-19. The conserved cysteine and the conserved F or W are not part of the CDR3 here. Size is stated for part of the rows, as once, few or many counts, or as a class when the clone is expanded.

J	V	size	CDR3
TRBJ1-2	TRBV18	NA	ASSPPGLGYYGYT
TRBJ1-2	TRBV6-6	NA	ASREGQADGYT
TRBJ2-1	TRBV11-2	NA	ASSLDSGNYNEQF
TRBJ1-2	TRBV5-4	NA	ASSLPGQYDGYT
TRBJ1-2	TRBV30	once	AHKRTGTGVGYT
TRBJ1-4	TRBV5-1	NA	ASSLAMTGGGEKLF
TRBJ2-1	TRBV10-1	NA	ASSNGQSQF
TRBJ1-1	TRBV11-2	NA	ASSLVAGATASEAF
TRBJ1-1	TRBV5-1	NA	ASSETGAGAF
TRBJ2-2	TRBV25-1	once	ASRATGYTGELF
TRBJ1-2	TRBV7-9	NA	ASSQGTGAGYT
TRBJ2-5	TRBV6-5	NA	ASSRTPFGETQY
TRBJ1-1	TRBV5-5	once	ASRWGGNEAF
TRBJ2-3	TRBV18	NA	ASSPRTSGGRDTQY
TRBJ1-3	TRBV5-1	NA	ASRSDGRPGNTIY
TRBJ2-5	TRBV7-2	NA	ASSLVGGGGTGGTQY
TRBJ2-5	TRBV7-9	NA	ASSPRVGKETQY
TRBJ1-5	TRBV6-1	NA	ASSEVGSSNQPQH
TRBJ1-6	TRBV2	NA	ASSGETTRDSPLH
TRBJ2-7	TRBV5-4	NA	ASSRDRDEQY
TRBJ2-7	TRBV7-3	NA	ASSLTLAGKPYEQY
TRBJ1-3	TRBV18	NA	ASSPRTGPSGNTIY
TRBJ1-2	TRBV18	NA	ASSPNPGVPGGYT
TRBJ1-5	TRBV10-2	few	ASSEGGGNQPQH
TRBJ1-1	TRBV10-1	NA	ATREGLETEAF
TRBJ1-2	TRBV6-5	NA	ASSPGGQGLYGYT
TRBJ2-3	TRBV10-3	once	AATSSGSTDTQY
TRBJ1-2	TRBV7-9	NA	ASSVSGLRNSNYGYT
TRBJ1-1	TRBV19	many	ASSYRVFVTEAF
TRBJ1-4	TRBV15	few	ATSARQVRTNEKLF
TRBJ1-6	TRBV18	NA	ASSAGTGESPLH
TRBJ1-1	TRBV2	NA	ASTITGVSTEAF
TRBJ2-3	TRBV2	NA	ATKRASGGPSTDTQY
TRBJ2-1	TRBV5-1	NA	ASSLRSLSSYNEQF
TRBJ2-1	TRBV19	NA	ATAHLGDSEQF
TRBJ2-2	TRBV2	NA	ASKELAGGTGELF
TRBJ1-2	TRBV18	NA	ASSRQGDYGYT
TRBJ1-1	TRBV18	NA	ASSPRQLNTEAF
TRBJ1-2	TRBV3-1/TRBV3-2	NA	ASSFRQGYGYT
TRBJ1-1	TRBV7-6	few	ASSPGTATPNTEAF
TRBJ1-4	TRBV2	NA	ASSPGTRGEKLF
TRBJ1-5	TRBV6-2/TRBV6-3	NA	ASSSYAAGGSNQPQH
TRBJ1-1	TRBV5-1	once	ASSLDTGNTEAF
TRBJ2-5	TRBV10-3	NA	AISEAGRETQY
TRBJ2-5	TRBV14	NA	ASSPWTGRETQY
TRBJ1-1	TRBV14	NA	ASSPSRGTEAF
TRBJ1-6	TRBV25-1	NA	ASRLTDNSPLH
TRBJ2-7	TRBV29-1	NA	SVGGLVSGNEQY
TRBJ2-7	TRBV19	NA	ASSIGGTSHYEQY
TRBJ1-3	TRBV7-9	NA	ASSSGQLISGNTIY
TRBJ1-3	TRBV2	NA	ASTRQGSSSGNTIY
TRBJ2-5	TRBV5-4	NA	ASTEGGTQETQY
TRBJ2-1	TRBV18	NA	ASSPPISGGADEQF
TRBJ2-7	TRBV7-9	NA	ASSPMGGTYEEQY
TRBJ1-2	TRBV13	once	ASSLRTGSYGYT
TRBJ1-6	TRBV11-2	few	ASSLKITGGYSPLH
TRBJ1-1	TRBV5-1	once	ASTRGGRNTEAF
TRBJ1-3	TRBV18	NA	ASSPPDRFNSGNTIY
TRBJ1-3	TRBV7-8	once	ASSLTRGSLLSGNTIY
TRBJ1-5	TRBV15	NA	ATSRVGGTPNQPQH